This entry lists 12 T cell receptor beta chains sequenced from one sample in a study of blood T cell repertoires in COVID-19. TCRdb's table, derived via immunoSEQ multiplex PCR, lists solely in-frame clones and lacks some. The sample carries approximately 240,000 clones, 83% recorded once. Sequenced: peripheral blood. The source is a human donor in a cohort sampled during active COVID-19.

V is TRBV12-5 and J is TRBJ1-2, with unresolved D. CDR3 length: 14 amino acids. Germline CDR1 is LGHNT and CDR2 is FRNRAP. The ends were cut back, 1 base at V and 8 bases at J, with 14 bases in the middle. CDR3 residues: CASGLGTRGMGYTF. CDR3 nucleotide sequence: TGTGCTAGTGGTTTGGGTACTCGGGGTATGGGCTACACCTTC.

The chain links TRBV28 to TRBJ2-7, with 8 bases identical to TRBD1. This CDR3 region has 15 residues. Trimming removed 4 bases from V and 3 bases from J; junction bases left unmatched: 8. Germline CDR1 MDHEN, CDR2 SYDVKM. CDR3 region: CASSSGTGVHYEQYF. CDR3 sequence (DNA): TGTGCCAGCAGTTCGGGGACAGGCGTTCACTACGAGCAGTACTTC.

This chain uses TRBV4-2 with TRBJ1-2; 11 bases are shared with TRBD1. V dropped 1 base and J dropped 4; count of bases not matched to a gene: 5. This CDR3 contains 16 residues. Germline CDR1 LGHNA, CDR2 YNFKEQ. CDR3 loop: CASSQAGQGALYGYTF. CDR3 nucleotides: TGTGCCAGCAGCCAAGCCGGACAGGGGGCCCTCTATGGCTACACCTTC.

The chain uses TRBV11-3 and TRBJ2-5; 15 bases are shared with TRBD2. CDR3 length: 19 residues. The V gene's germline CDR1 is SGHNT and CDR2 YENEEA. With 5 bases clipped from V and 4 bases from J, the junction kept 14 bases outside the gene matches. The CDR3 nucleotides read TGTGCCAGCAGCCCATCACCAGGGACTAGCGGGGGGCCCCCAGAGACCCAGTACTTC. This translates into CASSPSPGTSGGPPETQYF.

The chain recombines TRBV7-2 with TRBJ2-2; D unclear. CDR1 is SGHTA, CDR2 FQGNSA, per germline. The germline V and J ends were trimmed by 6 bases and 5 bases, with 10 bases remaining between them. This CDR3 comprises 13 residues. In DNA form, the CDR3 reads TGTGCCAGCAGTCGTACTGAGACCGGGGAGCTGTTTTTT. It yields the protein CASSRTETGELFF.

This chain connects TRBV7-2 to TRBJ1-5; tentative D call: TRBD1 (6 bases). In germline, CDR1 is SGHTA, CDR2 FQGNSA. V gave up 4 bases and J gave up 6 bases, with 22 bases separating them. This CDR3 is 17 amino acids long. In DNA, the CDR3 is TGTGCCAGCAGCTCCGAGGGGGGGGGCGCTTACGGTCAGCCCCAGCATTTT. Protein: CASSSEGGGAYGQPQHF.

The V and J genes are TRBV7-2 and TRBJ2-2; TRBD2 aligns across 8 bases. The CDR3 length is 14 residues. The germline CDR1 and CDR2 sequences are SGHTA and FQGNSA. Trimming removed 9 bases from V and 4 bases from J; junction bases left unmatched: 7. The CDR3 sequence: CASIAGWGTGELFF. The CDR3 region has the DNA TGTGCCAGTATAGCGGGATGGGGCACCGGGGAGCTGTTTTTT.

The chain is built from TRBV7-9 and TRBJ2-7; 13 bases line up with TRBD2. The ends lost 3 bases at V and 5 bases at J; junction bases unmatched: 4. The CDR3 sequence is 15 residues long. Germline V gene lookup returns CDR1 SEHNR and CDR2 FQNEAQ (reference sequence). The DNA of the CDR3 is TGTGCCAGCAGCTTGGGACTAGCGGGGACCCACGAGCAGTACTTC. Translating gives CASSLGLAGTHEQYF.

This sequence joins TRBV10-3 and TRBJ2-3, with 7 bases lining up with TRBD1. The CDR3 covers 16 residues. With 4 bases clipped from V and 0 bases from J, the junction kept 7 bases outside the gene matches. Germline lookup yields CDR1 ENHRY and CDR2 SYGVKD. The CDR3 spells CAISGDRAASTDTQYF. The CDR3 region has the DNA TGTGCCATCAGTGGTGACAGGGCGGCTAGCACAGATACGCAGTATTTT.

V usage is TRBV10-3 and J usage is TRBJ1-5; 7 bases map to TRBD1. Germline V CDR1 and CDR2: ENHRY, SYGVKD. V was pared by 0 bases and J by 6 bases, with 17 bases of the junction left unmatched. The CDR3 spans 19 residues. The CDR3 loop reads CAISESGGTANHAGQPQHF. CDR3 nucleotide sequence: TGTGCCATCAGTGAGTCGGGTGGGACAGCGAATCATGCAGGTCAGCCCCAGCATTTT.

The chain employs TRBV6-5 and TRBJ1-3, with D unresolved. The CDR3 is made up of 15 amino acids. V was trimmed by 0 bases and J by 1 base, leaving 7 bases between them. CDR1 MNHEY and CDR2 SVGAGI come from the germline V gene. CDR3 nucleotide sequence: TGTGCCAGCAGTTACTCGAGAGGGTCTGGAAACACCATATATTTT. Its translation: CASSYSRGSGNTIYF.

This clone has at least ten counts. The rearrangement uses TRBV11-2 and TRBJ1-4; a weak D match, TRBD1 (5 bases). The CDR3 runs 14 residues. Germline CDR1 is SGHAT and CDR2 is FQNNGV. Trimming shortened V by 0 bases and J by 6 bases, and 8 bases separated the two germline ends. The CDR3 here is CASSLDRGHEKLFF. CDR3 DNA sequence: TGTGCCAGCAGCTTAGATAGGGGTCATGAAAAACTGTTTTTT.